This passage covers 9 T cell receptor beta chains from one sample sequenced in a study of T-cell reconstitution after alpha-beta-depleted transplantation in children (dated by TCRdb to the mid-2010s). Libraries were made using PCR. Instrument on record: Illumina HiSeq 2500. TCR libraries were prepared with molecular barcoding, using unique molecular identifiers to normalize TCRbeta repertoire quantification. TCRdb reworked the public reads: Q25 trimming with fastp, MiXCR clone assembly, productive beta chains retained. Each record represents a unique CDR3 protein, reported with the most common genes and DNA among its rows. Here the sample has about 540,000 distinct CDR3 sequences; 15% to 20% occur a single time. The biggest ten clones account for around 3.3% of the sample. The source was PBMCs from the stem cell graft donor, collected from the stem cell graft. The receptors stem from a human donor who donated a stem cell graft to a child with acute lymphoblastic leukemia.

This clonotype occurred a few times. The chain couples TRBV12-3 or TRBV12-4 to TRBJ2-7; 7 bases are shared with TRBD2. V dropped 7 bases and J dropped 2; count of bases not matched to a gene: 5. CDR3 length: 13 residues. The CDR3, as DNA: TGTGCCAGCACCCCCGGGAGGACCTACGAGCAGTACTTC. This gives the protein CASTPGRTYEQYF.

The V gene is TRBV12-3 or TRBV12-4, the J gene TRBJ1-5; maybe TRBD1 (6 bases). This CDR3 is 15 amino acids long. Trimming pared 7 bases from V and 3 bases from J, leaving 16 bases between. CDR3 DNA sequence: TGTGCCAGCACCCCCGGGGACACACTCAATCAGCCCCAGCATTTT. It encodes CASTPGDTLNQPQHF.

This chain joins TRBV7-8 and TRBJ2-7; perhaps TRBD2 as D (5 bases). The CDR3 consists of 13 residues. The V gene's germline CDR1 is SGHVS and CDR2 FQNEAQ. V was pared by 4 bases and J by 3 bases, with 10 bases between. As DNA, the CDR3 is TGTGCCAGCAGCTCCGGAGAGGGCTACGAGCAGTACTTC. This gives the protein CASSSGEGYEQYF. Filled out from reference TRBV7-8 and TRBJ2-7, the complete variable domain reads GAGVSQSPRYKVAKRGQDVALRCDPISGHVSLFWYQQALGQGPEFLTYFQNEAQLDKSGLPSDRFFAERPEGSVSTLKIQRTQQEDSAVYLCASSSGEGYEQYFGPGTRLTVT.

This clonotype was found a few times. V is TRBV7-8 and J is TRBJ1-4, with 8 bases matching TRBD1. CDR1 is SGHVS and CDR2 is FQNEAQ in the germline V gene. The CDR3 has 17 amino acids. V lost 1 base and J lost 2; bases outside the gene matches: 6. CDR3 region: CASSLVRWTGTNEKLFF. The CDR3, as DNA: TGTGCCAGCAGCTTAGTTCGATGGACAGGGACTAATGAAAAACTGTTTTTT. Variable domain in full (rest from reference TRBV7-8 and TRBJ1-4): GAGVSQSPRYKVAKRGQDVALRCDPISGHVSLFWYQQALGQGPEFLTYFQNEAQLDKSGLPSDRFFAERPEGSVSTLKIQRTQQEDSAVYLCASSLVRWTGTNEKLFFGSGTQLSVL.

The J gene is TRBJ1-1, the V gene TRBV29-1; tentative D call: TRBD1 (5 bases). CDR3 length: 13 residues. The germline V gene encodes CDR1 SQVTM and CDR2 ANQGSEA. The ends were cut back, 2 bases at V and 11 bases at J, with 18 bases in the middle. The CDR3 nucleotides read TGCAGCGTTGAAAGGGCGGGGACTATCGATGCTTTCTTT. It encodes CSVERAGTIDAFF.

This chain connects TRBV13 to TRBJ1-1; TRBD1 might be the D (5 bases). Germline CDR1 PRHDT, CDR2 FYEKMQ (reference sequence). CDR3 length equals 13 residues. V was pared by 7 bases and J by 11 bases, with 20 bases between. The CDR3 is CASTPREGSGAFF. CDR3 in DNA: TGTGCCAGCACCCCCAGGGAGGGATCCGGGGCTTTCTTT.

This clonotype was seen a handful of times. This chain joins TRBV27 and TRBJ2-1; D unclear. Germline V gene data show CDR1 as MNHEY and CDR2 as SMNVEV (reference sequence). V dropped 0 bases and J dropped 12 bases, with 9 bases sitting between them. The CDR3 runs to 12 residues. The CDR3 DNA reads TGTGCCAGCAGTTTATCGGGAATGGGGCAGTTCTTC. It codes for CASSLSGMGQFF.

This clonotype came up a few times. The chain combines TRBV20-1 with TRBJ2-7; 11 nucleotides align to TRBD2. CDR1 is DFQATT and CDR2 is SNEGSKA in the germline V gene (reference sequence). The CDR3 is 14 residues long. V lost 6 bases, J lost 3 bases, and 7 bases stayed unmatched. CDR3 nucleotides: TGCAGTGCCAACCCCCTAGCGGGGGGCTACGAGCAGTACTTC. This encodes CSANPLAGGYEQYF.

The chain combines TRBV20-1 with TRBJ1-1; no clear D gene. Trimming removed 6 bases from V and 1 base from J, with 9 bases in between. CDR3 length: 12 residues. The germline gives CDR1 DFQATT, CDR2 SNEGSKA (reference sequence). CDR3 nucleotides: TGCAGTGCGCTCGATTGGAACACTGAAGCTTTCTTT. This gives the protein CSALDWNTEAFF.